The sequence of this TCR beta chain was determined in a study of a mutant IDH1 vaccine in newly diagnosed glioma. CDR1 MGHDK and CDR2 SYGVNS come from the germline V gene. CDR3 length equals 11 residues. Trimming removed 4 bases at V and 2 bases at J, with 2 bases between. On this clone: Its specificity is unknown.

Time point indicated: week 11, during vaccination. The study gave 300 ug of mutant IDH1 20-mer peptide per vaccine dose, with topical imiquimod. This table comes from immunoSEQ multiplex PCR, and its TCRdb copy is limited to in-frame clones, with some not included. The profile shows 20,000 to 25,000 clones, under 80% of them singletons. This sequence joins TRBV25-1 and TRBJ1-2, with D unclear. The sequence was obtained from a man between 18 and 35 years old with glioma. Some clones in this sample may be carry-over from other donors' samples. The starting material was peripheral blood mononuclear cells (PBMCs), obtained from a glioma patient whose treatment included an IDH1 peptide vaccine. The CDR3 is CASSANYGYTF. The DNA for the CDR3 is TGTGCCAGCAGTGCAAACTATGGCTACACCTTC.